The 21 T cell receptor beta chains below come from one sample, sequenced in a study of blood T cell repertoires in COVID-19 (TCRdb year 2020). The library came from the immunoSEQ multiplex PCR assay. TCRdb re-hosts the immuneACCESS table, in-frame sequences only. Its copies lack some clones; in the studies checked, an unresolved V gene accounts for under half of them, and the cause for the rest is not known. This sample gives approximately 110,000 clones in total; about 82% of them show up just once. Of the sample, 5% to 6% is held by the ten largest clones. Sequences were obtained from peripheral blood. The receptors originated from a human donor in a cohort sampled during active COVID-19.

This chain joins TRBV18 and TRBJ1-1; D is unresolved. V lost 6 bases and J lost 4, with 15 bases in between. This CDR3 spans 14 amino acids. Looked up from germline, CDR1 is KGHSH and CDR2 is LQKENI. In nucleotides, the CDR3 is TGTGCCAGCTCGCCTCAGAAAGATGGCACTGAAGCTTTCTTT. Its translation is CASSPQKDGTEAFF.

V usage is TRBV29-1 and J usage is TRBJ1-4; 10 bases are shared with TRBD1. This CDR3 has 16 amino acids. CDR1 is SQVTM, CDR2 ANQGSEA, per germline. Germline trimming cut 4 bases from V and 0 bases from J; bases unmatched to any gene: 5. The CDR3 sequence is CSVGGQGGSTNEKLFF. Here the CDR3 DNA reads TGCAGCGTTGGTGGACAGGGGGGGTCAACTAATGAAAAACTGTTTTTT.

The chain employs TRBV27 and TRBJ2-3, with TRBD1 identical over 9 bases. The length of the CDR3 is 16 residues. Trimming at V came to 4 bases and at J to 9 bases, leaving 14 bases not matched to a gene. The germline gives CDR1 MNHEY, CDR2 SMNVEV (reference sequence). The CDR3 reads CASSSKSGTGSKTQYF. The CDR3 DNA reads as TGTGCCAGCAGTTCCAAATCCGGGACAGGGTCAAAAACGCAGTATTTT.

CDR3 sequence (DNA): TGCGCCAGCAGCAGTACTAGCGGGATAGTAGATACGCAGTATTTT. Amino acids: CASSSTSGIVDTQYF. The chain couples TRBV10-1 to TRBJ2-3, with 10 nucleotides matching TRBD2. The junction had 8 bases not matched to a gene; V was cut back by 6 bases and J by 5 bases. Germline V lookup: CDR1 WNHNN, CDR2 SYGVQD (reference sequence). The CDR3 is 15 amino acids.

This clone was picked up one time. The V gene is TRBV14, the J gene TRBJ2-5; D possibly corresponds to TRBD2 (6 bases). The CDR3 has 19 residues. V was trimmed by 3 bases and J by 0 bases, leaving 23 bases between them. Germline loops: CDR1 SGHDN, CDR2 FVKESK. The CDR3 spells CASSQSRREMVGYQETQYF. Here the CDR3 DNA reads TGTGCCAGCAGCCAGAGTCGACGGGAGATGGTCGGGTACCAAGAGACCCAGTACTTC. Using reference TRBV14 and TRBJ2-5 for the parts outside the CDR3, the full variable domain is EAGVTQFPSHSVIEKGQTVTLRCDPISGHDNLYWYRRVMGKEIKFLLHFVKESKQDESGMPNNRFLAERTGGTYSTLKVQPAELEDSGVYFCASSQSRREMVGYQETQYFGPGTRLLVL.

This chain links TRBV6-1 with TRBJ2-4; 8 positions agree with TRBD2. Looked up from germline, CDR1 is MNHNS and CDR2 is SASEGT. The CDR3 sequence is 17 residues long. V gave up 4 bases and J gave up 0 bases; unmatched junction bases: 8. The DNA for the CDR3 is TGTGCCAGCAGTGCACTAGCGGAGGGATTAGCCAAAAACATTCAGTACTTC. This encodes CASSALAEGLAKNIQYF.

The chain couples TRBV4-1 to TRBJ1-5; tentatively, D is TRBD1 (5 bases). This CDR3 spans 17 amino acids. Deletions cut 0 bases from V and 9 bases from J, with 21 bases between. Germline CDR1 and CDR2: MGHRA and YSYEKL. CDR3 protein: CASSQDGTGLLKRPQHF. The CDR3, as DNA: TGCGCCAGCAGCCAAGATGGAACGGGACTCCTAAAACGGCCCCAGCATTTT.

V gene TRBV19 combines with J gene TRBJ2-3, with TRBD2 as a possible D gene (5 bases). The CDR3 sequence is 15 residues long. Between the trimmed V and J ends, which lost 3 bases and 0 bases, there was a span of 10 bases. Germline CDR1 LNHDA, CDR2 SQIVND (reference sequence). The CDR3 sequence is CASSMRRVSTDTQYF. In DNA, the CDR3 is TGTGCCAGTAGTATGAGGCGGGTTAGCACAGATACGCAGTATTTT.

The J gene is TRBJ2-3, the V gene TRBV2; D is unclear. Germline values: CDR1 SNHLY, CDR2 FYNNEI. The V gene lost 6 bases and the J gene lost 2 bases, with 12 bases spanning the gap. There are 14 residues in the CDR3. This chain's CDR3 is CASSQLAVTDTQYF. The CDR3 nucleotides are TGTGCCAGCAGCCAATTGGCGGTCACAGATACGCAGTATTTT.

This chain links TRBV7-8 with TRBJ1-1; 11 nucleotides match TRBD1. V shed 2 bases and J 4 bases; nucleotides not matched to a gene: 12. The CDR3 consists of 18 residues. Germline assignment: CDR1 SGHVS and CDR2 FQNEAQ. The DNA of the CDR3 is TGTGCCAGCAGCTTAAACCCGCAAGGGACAGGGGGTTCCACTGAAGCTTTCTTT. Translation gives CASSLNPQGTGGSTEAFF.

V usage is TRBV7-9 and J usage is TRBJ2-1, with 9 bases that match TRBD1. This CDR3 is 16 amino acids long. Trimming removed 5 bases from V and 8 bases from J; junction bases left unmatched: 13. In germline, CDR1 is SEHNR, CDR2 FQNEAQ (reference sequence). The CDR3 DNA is TGTGCCAGCAGCCGTTGGACAGGGGAGGAGCGGGATGAGCAGTTCTTC. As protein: CASSRWTGEERDEQFF.

The CDR3 nucleotides read TGTGCCAGCAGGATGAGGGGGGAGCAGTACTTC. Protein sequence: CASRMRGEQYF. The chain combines TRBV12-3 or TRBV12-4 with TRBJ2-7; D perhaps matches TRBD1 (6 bases). The V end was cut by 6 bases, the J end by 7 bases, with 10 bases between. The CDR3 consists of 11 residues.

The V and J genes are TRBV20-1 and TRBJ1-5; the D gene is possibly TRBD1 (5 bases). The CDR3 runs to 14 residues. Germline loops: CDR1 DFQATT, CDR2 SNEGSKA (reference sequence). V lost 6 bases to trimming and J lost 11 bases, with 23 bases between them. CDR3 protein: CSASTRRGSLAQHF. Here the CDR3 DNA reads TGCAGTGCCAGTACCCGGCGGGGGTCTCTGGCCCAGCATTTT.

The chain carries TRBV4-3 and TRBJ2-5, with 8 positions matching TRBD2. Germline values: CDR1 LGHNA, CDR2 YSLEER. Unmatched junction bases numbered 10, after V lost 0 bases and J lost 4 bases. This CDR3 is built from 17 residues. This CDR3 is CASSQEWGSGTRETQYF. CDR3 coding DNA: TGCGCCAGCAGCCAAGAATGGGGTAGCGGGACTCGAGAGACCCAGTACTTC.

CDR3 bases: TGCGCCAGCAGCCAAGATTCGCAGGTCTATGGCTACACCTTC. Translation gives CASSQDSQVYGYTF. This sequence joins TRBV4-1 and TRBJ1-2; D unresolved. V lost 0 bases, J lost 4 bases, and 9 bases lay in between. The CDR3 is made up of 14 amino acids. CDR1 and CDR2 from the germline V gene are MGHRA and YSYEKL.

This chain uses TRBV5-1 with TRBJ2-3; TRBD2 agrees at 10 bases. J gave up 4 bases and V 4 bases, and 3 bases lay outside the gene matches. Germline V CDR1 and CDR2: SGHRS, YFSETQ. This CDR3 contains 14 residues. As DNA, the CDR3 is TGCGCCAGCAGCCTTAGCGGGAGGCCAGATACGCAGTATTTT. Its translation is CASSLSGRPDTQYF.

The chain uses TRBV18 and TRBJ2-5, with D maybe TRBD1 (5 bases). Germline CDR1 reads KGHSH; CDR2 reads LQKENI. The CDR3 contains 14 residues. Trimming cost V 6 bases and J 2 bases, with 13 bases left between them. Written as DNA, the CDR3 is TGTGCCAGCTCTAGCCAAAGGGGTCAAGAGACCCAGTACTTC. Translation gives CASSSQRGQETQYF.

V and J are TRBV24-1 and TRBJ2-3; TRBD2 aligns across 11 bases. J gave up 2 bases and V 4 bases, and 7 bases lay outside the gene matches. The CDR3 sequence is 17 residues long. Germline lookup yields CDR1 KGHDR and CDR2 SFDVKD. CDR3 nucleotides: TGTGCCACCAGTGAGGCAACTAGCGGGAGTTACACAGATACGCAGTATTTT. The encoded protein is CATSEATSGSYTDTQYF.

The CDR3 sequence: CASSFAGVDTQYF. The CDR3 region has the DNA TGCGCCAGCAGCTTCGCGGGAGTAGATACGCAGTATTTT. V and J are TRBV5-1 and TRBJ2-3; 7 bases line up with TRBD2. This CDR3 region has 13 residues. Losses at the gene ends were 2 bases for V and 5 bases for J; bases not matched to a gene: 2. The germline CDR1 and CDR2 sequences are SGHRS and YFSETQ. The whole variable domain, remainder taken from reference TRBV5-1 and TRBJ2-3, is KAGVTQTPRYLIKTRGQQVTLSCSPISGHRSVSWYQQTPGQGLQFLFEYFSETQRNKGNFPGRFSGRQFSNSRSEMNVSTLELGDSALYLCASSFAGVDTQYFGPGTRLTVL.

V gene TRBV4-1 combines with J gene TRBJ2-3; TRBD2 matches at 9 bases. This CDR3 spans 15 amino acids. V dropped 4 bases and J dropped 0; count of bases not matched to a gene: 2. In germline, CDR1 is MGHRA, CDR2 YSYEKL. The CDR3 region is CASSRSGGSTDTQYF. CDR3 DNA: TGCGCCAGCAGCCGTAGCGGGGGTAGCACAGATACGCAGTATTTT.

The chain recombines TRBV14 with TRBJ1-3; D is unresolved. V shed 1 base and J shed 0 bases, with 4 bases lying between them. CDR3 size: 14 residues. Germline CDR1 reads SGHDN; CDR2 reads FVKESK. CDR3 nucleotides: TGTGCCAGCAGCCAAGGGAGCTCTGGAAACACCATATATTTT. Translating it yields CASSQGSSGNTIYF.